The following is a T cell receptor beta chain sequence with its context. The entry originates in a study of blood T cell repertoires in COVID-19. Study context: T cells, B-cell-depleted T cells, or PBMCs supplied cDNA or gDNA.

As handled by the study authors: The authors estimated nucleated cell counts from reference gene primer amplification. The data were produced by immunoSEQ multiplex PCR, yet TCRdb's version contains in-frame clones alone and is incomplete. V and J calls and clone size are as listed in that table; D and trimming were resolved from the DNA. The table includes approximately 13,000 clones, roughly 80% detected once. CDR1 is LNHDA and CDR2 is SQIVND in the germline V gene (reference sequence). V gave up 7 bases and J gave up 0 bases; unmatched junction bases: 14. CDR3 length: 18 amino acids. The chain uses TRBV19 and TRBJ1-4, with 7 bases lining up with TRBD1. The sequence derives from an older woman with acute or convalescent COVID-19. Sequences were obtained from peripheral blood. CDR3 DNA: TGTGCCAGTACTCTGTCATTGGGACAGACAACAACTAATGAAAAACTGTTTTTT. Protein: CASTLSLGQTTTNEKLFF.